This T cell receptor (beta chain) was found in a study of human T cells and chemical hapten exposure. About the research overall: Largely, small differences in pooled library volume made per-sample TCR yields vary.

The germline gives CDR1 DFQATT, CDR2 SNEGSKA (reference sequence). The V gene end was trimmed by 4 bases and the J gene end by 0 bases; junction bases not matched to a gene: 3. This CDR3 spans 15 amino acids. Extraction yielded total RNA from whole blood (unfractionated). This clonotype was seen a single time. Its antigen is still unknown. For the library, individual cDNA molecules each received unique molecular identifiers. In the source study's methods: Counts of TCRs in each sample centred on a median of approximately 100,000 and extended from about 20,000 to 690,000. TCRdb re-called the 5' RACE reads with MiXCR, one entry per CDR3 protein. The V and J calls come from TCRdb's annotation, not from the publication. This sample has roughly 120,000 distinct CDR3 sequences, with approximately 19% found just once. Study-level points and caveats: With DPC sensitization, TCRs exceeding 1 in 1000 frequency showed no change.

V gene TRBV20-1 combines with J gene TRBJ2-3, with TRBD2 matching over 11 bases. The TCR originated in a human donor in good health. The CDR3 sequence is CSATRLAGSTDTQYF. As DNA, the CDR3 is TGCAGTGCTACCCGACTAGCGGGAAGCACAGATACGCAGTATTTT.